This T cell receptor beta chain was captured by sequencing in a study of blood T cell repertoires in COVID-19. As for the study in general: Samples came from the United States, Italy and Spain, spanning acute and convalescent COVID-19. T cells, B-cell-depleted T cells, or PBMCs supplied cDNA or gDNA.

V lost 3 bases and J lost 3; bases outside the gene matches: 8. CDR1 SGHDN and CDR2 FVKESK come from the germline V gene. CDR3 length: 16 amino acids. Per the original data handling: Cell counts per sample came from amplifying reference gene primers. Data came from immunoSEQ multiplex PCR; TCRdb stores just in-frame clones and leaves some out. V, J and clone size are taken as reported in that table, and D and trimming were inferred from the DNA itself. The sample yields about 75,000 clones, approximately 87% seen once. This receptor was taken from a human donor in a cohort sampled during active COVID-19. Sequencing was done on a sample of peripheral blood. V and J are TRBV14 and TRBJ2-1; 7 nucleotides align to TRBD2. The CDR3 loop reads CASSHAGTTFYNEQFF. In DNA, the CDR3 is TGTGCCAGCAGCCATGCCGGGACTACATTCTACAATGAGCAGTTCTTC.